The 16 T cell receptor beta chains below all came from one sample that was sequenced in a study of shared clonotypes between healthy human individuals. Sequencing was performed with immunoSEQ multiplex PCR; in TCRdb, only in-frame clones are kept and a portion is missing. The table has around 600,000 clones, approximately 97% seen once. The specimen sequenced was naive CD4+ T cells sorted from blood. The subset here: CD45RA+ positively selected. These receptors were taken from a woman in her twenties or thirties in good health.

The V gene is TRBV2, the J gene TRBJ2-7; no clear D. Germline V gene data show CDR1 as SNHLY and CDR2 as FYNNEI. This CDR3 comprises 15 residues. Trimming took 2 bases from V and 4 from J, leaving 15 bases between them. DNA for the CDR3: TGTGCCAGCAGTGAACGGGTCTCCCCCCCTTACGAGCAGTACTTC. It specifies CASSERVSPPYEQYF.

The CDR3 reads CASSPDRGRNTGELFF. DNA of the CDR3: TGTGCCAGCAGCCCCGACAGGGGGAGAAACACCGGGGAGCTGTTTTTT. This chain links TRBV7-2 with TRBJ2-2, with 9 bases lining up with TRBD1. The CDR3 consists of 16 residues. After removal of 5 bases from V and 2 bases from J, the junction contained 6 bases not matched to a gene. From germline, CDR1 is SGHTA and CDR2 FQGNSA. Looking up the rest from reference TRBV7-2 and TRBJ2-2 gives the full variable domain: GAGVSQSPSNKVTEKGKDVELRCDPISGHTALYWYRQSLGQGLEFLIYFQGNSAPDKSGLPSDRFSAERTGGSVSTLTIQRTQQEDSAVYLCASSPDRGRNTGELFFGEGSRLTVL.

V and J are TRBV7-2 and TRBJ2-5; TRBD1 matches 8 bases. The assigned J gene may be wrong: the sequence end matches TRBJ2-7 better. The CDR3 is 13 amino acids. Germline V gives CDR1 SGHTA, CDR2 FQGNSA. CDR3 amino acids: CASSKDRAHEQYF. CDR3 coding DNA: TGTGCCAGCAGCAAGGACAGGGCCCACGAGCAGTACTTC.

This clone appeared once. CDR3 sequence: CASSRAGGVMEKLFF. The CDR3 DNA reads TGTGCCAGCAGTCGAGCGGGGGGGGTAATGGAAAAACTGTTTTTT. This rearrangement joins TRBV5-4 to TRBJ1-4, with D possibly being TRBD1 (5 bases). Looked up from germline, CDR1 is SGHNT and CDR2 is YYREEE (reference sequence). V lost 5 bases and J lost 8, with 19 bases in between. The CDR3 is made up of 15 amino acids.

The rearrangement links TRBV18 to TRBJ1-2; D is uncertain. The CDR3 has 13 residues. CDR1 and CDR2 from the germline V gene are KGHSH and LQKENI. Trimming removed 4 bases at V and 4 bases at J, with 10 bases between. CDR3 sequence reads: CASSQTETYGYTF. In DNA, the CDR3 is TGTGCCAGCTCACAAACAGAAACCTATGGCTACACCTTC.

The rearrangement joins TRBV11-2 to TRBJ1-2; perhaps TRBD1 as D (5 bases). Germline V CDR1 and CDR2: SGHAT, FQNNGV. This CDR3 comprises 14 residues. V was clipped by 6 bases and J by 1 base, with 12 bases between them. The CDR3 region is CASRTGRVNYGYTF. The CDR3 coding sequence is TGTGCCAGCAGAACAGGCCGGGTTAACTATGGCTACACCTTC.

The J gene is TRBJ2-7, the V gene TRBV30; TRBD1 agrees at 7 bases. Germline V gene lookup returns CDR1 GTSNPN and CDR2 SVGIG (reference sequence). This CDR3 contains 15 residues. The J segment lost 4 bases and the V segment lost 2 bases, leaving 11 bases of the junction unmatched. The CDR3, as DNA: TGTGCCTGGAGTCCGCCGGGGACAGCTCCATACGAGCAGTACTTC. This codes for CAWSPPGTAPYEQYF. The full variable domain, its missing parts supplied by reference TRBV30 and TRBJ2-7, is SQTIHQWPATLVQPVGSPLSLECTVEGTSNPNLYWYRQAAGRGLQLLFYSVGIGQISSEVPQNLSASRPQDRQFILSSKKLLLSDSGFYLCAWSPPGTAPYEQYFGPGTRLTVT.

This clone showed up just once. The gene calls are TRBV5-6 and TRBJ1-5; D perhaps matches TRBD1 (6 bases). V dropped 1 base and J dropped 2 bases, with 10 bases sitting between them. Germline loops: CDR1 SGHDT, CDR2 YYEEEE. This CDR3 region has 15 residues. CDR3 loop: CASSLTGAGNQPQHF. Written as DNA, the CDR3 is TGTGCCAGCAGCTTGACGGGGGCCGGCAATCAGCCCCAGCATTTT.

This CDR3 reads CASSEEAWESDNEQFF. CDR3 sequence (DNA): TGTGCCAGCAGTGAAGAAGCGTGGGAGTCGGACAATGAGCAGTTCTTC. The chain uses TRBV2 and TRBJ2-1, with a possible D match to TRBD2 (5 bases). V dropped 1 base and J dropped 5 bases, with 15 bases sitting between them. Germline values: CDR1 SNHLY, CDR2 FYNNEI. The CDR3 sequence is 16 residues long.

The rearrangement links TRBV19 to TRBJ2-2; TRBD2 aligns across 10 bases. Trimming removed 9 bases from V and 0 bases from J; junction bases left unmatched: 10. There are 17 residues in the CDR3. Looked up from germline, CDR1 is LNHDA and CDR2 is SQIVND (reference sequence). CDR3 region: CASLKLAGTTNTGELFF. CDR3 sequence (DNA): TGTGCCAGCCTTAAACTAGCGGGAACTACGAACACCGGGGAGCTGTTTTTT.

In DNA form, the CDR3 reads TGCGCCAGCAGCTTGGGTAGTGGCGGGAGGTACCACGAGCAGTACTTC. Protein product: CASSLGSGGRYHEQYF. This chain connects TRBV5-1 to TRBJ2-5; TRBD2 matches 8 bases. The DNA end lines up better with TRBJ2-7; the J call may be wrong. The length of the CDR3 is 16 residues. Germline V gene data show CDR1 as SGHRS and CDR2 as YFSETQ.

The J gene is TRBJ1-1, the V gene TRBV5-1, with D possibly matching TRBD1 (5 bases). The CDR3 loop spans 15 amino acids. The ends were cut back, 0 bases at V and 0 bases at J, with 9 bases in the middle. CDR1 SGHRS and CDR2 YFSETQ come from the germline V gene. The CDR3 sequence is CASSLEGLMNTEAFF. The DNA for the CDR3 is TGCGCCAGCAGCTTGGAGGGGCTGATGAACACTGAAGCTTTCTTT.

The chain recombines TRBV7-9 with TRBJ1-3; 7 bases align to TRBD1. The CDR3 extends over 15 amino acids. Germline CDR1 and CDR2: SEHNR and FQNEAQ (reference sequence). Trimming cost V 5 bases and J 2 bases; bases outside gene matches: 6. CDR3: CASSDYRGAGNTIYF. DNA of the CDR3: TGTGCCAGCAGCGATTACAGGGGTGCTGGAAACACCATATATTTT. Using reference TRBV7-9 and TRBJ1-3 for the parts outside the CDR3, the full variable domain is DTGVSQNPRHKITKRGQNVTFRCDPISEHNRLYWYRQTLGQGPEFLTYFQNEAQLEKSRLLSDRFSAERPKGSFSTLEIQRTEQGDSAMYLCASSDYRGAGNTIYFGEGSWLTVV.

The chain couples TRBV10-1 to TRBJ2-2; 9 nucleotides align to TRBD2. J gave up 0 bases and V 8 bases, and 1 base lay outside the gene matches. There are 14 residues in the CDR3. Germline V gives CDR1 WNHNN, CDR2 SYGVQD (reference sequence). The CDR3 DNA follows: TGCGCCAGCTCTAGCGGGACGAACACCGGGGAGCTGTTTTTT. This translates into CASSSGTNTGELFF.

This CDR3 is CASRGTGARRVEKLFF. In nucleotides, the CDR3 is TGTGCCAGCAGAGGGACAGGGGCCCGTCGAGTTGAAAAACTGTTTTTT. The V gene is TRBV2, the J gene TRBJ1-4, with 10 nucleotides matching TRBD1. This CDR3 is built from 16 residues. Germline trimming cut 6 bases from V and 7 bases from J; bases unmatched to any gene: 11. Germline CDR1 SNHLY, CDR2 FYNNEI.

CDR3 sequence (DNA): TGCGCCAGCAGCCTTAGACTAGCGGGAGACACAGATACGCAGTATTTT. This codes for CASSLRLAGDTDTQYF. The chain couples TRBV4-1 to TRBJ2-3; 12 bases are a match to TRBD2. V was clipped by 4 bases and J by 2 bases; unmatched bases: 4. The CDR3 is made up of 16 amino acids. From germline, CDR1 is MGHRA and CDR2 YSYEKL.